This TCR beta chain was profiled in a study of Graves' ophthalmopathy and Graves' hyperthyroidism. Cases classed as stable hyperthyroidism had no ophthalmopathy within 18 months of follow-up. Among the exclusions were patients with other autoimmune diseases, uncontrolled infections, pregnancy or lactation. RNA transcripts yielded amplified TCR beta CDR3 regions. The library came from an HTBI-primed first-round RT-PCR and a second-round multiplex PCR. TCRdb re-called the multiplex PCR reads with MiXCR, one entry per CDR3 protein. The data show approximately 380,000 distinct CDR3 sequences, over 20% seen once. Study observations and caveats: A majority of expanded thyroid clonotypes exceeding 0.001 frequency were likewise present in blood.

The ends lost 4 bases at V and 2 bases at J; junction bases unmatched: 5. The CDR3 totals 16 residues. CDR1 and CDR2 (germline): MNHEY, SMNVEV (reference sequence). This clonotype was found many times. The antigen is undetermined. The chain employs TRBV27 and TRBJ1-6; 7 nucleotides align to TRBD1. The clonotype comes from a woman between 18 and 30 years old with stable Graves' hyperthyroidism. The sample taken for sequencing was peripheral blood. The CDR3 coding sequence is TGTGCCAGCAGTTCAATCGGGACAGCCTATAATTCACCCCTCCACTTT. Translation: CASSSIGTAYNSPLHF.